These 28 T cell receptor beta chains share one sample of origin, sequenced in a study of control samples from healthy donors and cancer patients (dated by TCRdb to the early 2020s). Libraries were built with the immunoSEQ multiplex PCR assay. As stored in TCRdb, this immuneACCESS dataset retains in-frame rearrangements with V and J assigned. A fraction of the clones does not appear; measured against another copy, unresolved V genes explain less than half of the discrepancy, and the remainder lacks a known reason. The sample table contains approximately 99,000 clones; only one count was recorded for almost 85% of them. The ten largest clones represent approximately 7% of the sample. The sample was blood. The receptor source for this set is a man aged 18-30 years in good health.

This chain links TRBV10-3 with TRBJ2-4, with D possibly being TRBD1 or TRBD2 (6 bases each). Germline V lookup: CDR1 ENHRY, CDR2 SYGVKD. The CDR3 totals 13 residues. Trimming removed 3 bases at V and 9 bases at J, with 12 bases between. CDR3 in amino acids: CAISEGGSGIQYF. The CDR3, as DNA: TGTGCCATCAGTGAAGGGGGGTCGGGCATTCAGTACTTC.

The chain recombines TRBV7-9 with TRBJ2-2, with unresolved D. This CDR3 has 16 residues. From germline, CDR1 is SEHNR and CDR2 FQNEAQ (reference sequence). Trimming took off 1 base at V and 0 bases at J, with 9 bases between the two ends. CDR3 amino acids: CASSLVGPTNTGELFF. As DNA, the CDR3 is TGTGCCAGCAGCTTAGTAGGACCAACGAACACCGGGGAGCTGTTTTTT.

This clone was recorded once. The V and J genes are TRBV7-8 and TRBJ2-6, with D unresolved. The CDR3 totals 15 residues. CDR1 SGHVS and CDR2 FQNEAQ come from the germline V gene. The V gene lost 1 base and the J gene lost 4 bases, with 8 bases spanning the gap. CDR3 residues: CASSLVVSGANVLTF. The CDR3 DNA sequence: TGTGCCAGCAGCTTAGTGGTTTCGGGGGCCAACGTCCTGACTTTC.

This clone was seen only a few times. V and J are TRBV7-2 and TRBJ2-5, with 9 positions matching TRBD1. Looked up from germline, CDR1 is SGHTA and CDR2 is FQGNSA. The CDR3 is 15 residues long. V dropped 0 bases and J dropped 6; count of bases not matched to a gene: 5. As DNA, the CDR3 is TGTGCCAGCAGCTTAGCCTCCGGGACAGGGAAGACCCAGTACTTC. Translated: CASSLASGTGKTQYF.

V and J are TRBV6-2 or TRBV6-3 and TRBJ2-2; D not certain. The CDR3 consists of 14 residues. Germline V lookup: CDR1 MNHEY, CDR2 SVGEGT. V was trimmed by 2 bases and J by 4 bases, leaving 8 bases between them. The CDR3 reads CASSYPKFTGELFF. In DNA, the CDR3 is TGTGCCAGCAGTTACCCAAAATTCACCGGGGAGCTGTTTTTT.

In this sample, this clone turned up once. The chain has TRBV2 and TRBJ1-5; D gene unclear. The CDR3 length is 15 residues. V was cut by 4 bases and J by 0 bases, with 10 bases left in between. Germline CDR1 reads SNHLY; CDR2 reads FYNNEI. The CDR3 coding sequence is TGTGCCAGCAGTGCTGACTTGTATAGCAATCAGCCCCAGCATTTT. Its translation is CASSADLYSNQPQHF.

The chain links TRBV7-2 to TRBJ1-1; 7 nucleotides line up with TRBD1. The CDR3 loop spans 19 amino acids. Losses at the gene ends were 5 bases for V and 0 bases for J; bases not matched to a gene: 18. Looked up from germline, CDR1 is SGHTA and CDR2 is FQGNSA. CDR3 DNA sequence: TGTGCCAGCAGCCACCGAGGGACAGCGAAAGGAGGCATGAACACTGAAGCTTTCTTT. Translating it yields CASSHRGTAKGGMNTEAFF. The whole variable domain, filled in from reference TRBV7-2 and TRBJ1-1, reads GAGVSQSPSNKVTEKGKDVELRCDPISGHTALYWYRQSLGQGLEFLIYFQGNSAPDKSGLPSDRFSAERTGGSVSTLTIQRTQQEDSAVYLCASSHRGTAKGGMNTEAFFGQGTRLTVV.

V gene TRBV7-8 combines with J gene TRBJ2-3, with D unresolved. The CDR3 contains 13 residues. The germline V gene has CDR1 SGHVS and CDR2 FQNEAQ. Trimming took 5 bases from V and 1 from J, leaving 7 bases between them. DNA of the CDR3: TGTGCCAGCAGCCACCCGGGCACAGATACGCAGTATTTT. Translation: CASSHPGTDTQYF.

The chain combines TRBV27 with TRBJ1-2, with no clear D. V was cut by 2 bases and J by 0 bases, with 4 bases left in between. There are 13 residues in the CDR3. Germline CDR1 MNHEY, CDR2 SMNVEV (reference sequence). This CDR3 is CASSLNTNYGYTF. The CDR3 nucleotides are TGTGCCAGCAGTTTAAACACTAACTATGGCTACACCTTC.

The chain recombines TRBV30 with TRBJ1-1, with D maybe TRBD1 (5 bases). V lost 3 bases, J lost 10 bases, and 15 bases lay in between. CDR3 size: 12 residues. CDR1 and CDR2 (germline): GTSNPN, SVGIG (reference sequence). DNA of the CDR3: TGTGCCTGGAGCAGGGACCCGGGAGTAGCTTTCTTT. It translates to CAWSRDPGVAFF.

This chain joins TRBV15 and TRBJ2-7; 7 positions match TRBD1. CDR3 length: 14 residues. Germline V lookup: CDR1 LNHNV, CDR2 YYDKDF (reference sequence). V dropped 3 bases and J dropped 7; count of bases not matched to a gene: 9. Here the CDR3 reads CATSRKRQGGEQYF. Written as DNA, the CDR3 is TGTGCCACCAGCAGGAAGAGACAGGGCGGAGAGCAGTACTTC.

The J gene is TRBJ2-5, the V gene TRBV7-6; 11 bases are shared with TRBD2. CDR3 length equals 16 residues. The ends lost 5 bases at V and 3 bases at J; junction bases unmatched: 8. The V gene's germline CDR1 is SGHVS and CDR2 FNYEAQ. Here the CDR3 reads CASSESSGGTKETQYF. Here the CDR3 DNA reads TGTGCCAGCAGCGAATCTAGCGGGGGGACCAAAGAGACCCAGTACTTC.

This chain links TRBV3-1 (or the pseudogene TRBV3-2) with TRBJ2-1; D is ambiguous. Germline values: CDR1 LGHDT, CDR2 YNNKEL (reference sequence). Trimming removed 3 bases from V and 8 bases from J, with 5 bases in between. This CDR3 has 11 amino acids. CDR3 in DNA: TGTGCCAGCAGCCATTACGATGAGCAGTTCTTC. It translates to CASSHYDEQFF.

Only one count was recorded for this clone. This chain joins TRBV19 and TRBJ2-1, with TRBD2 matching over 11 bases. Germline trimming cut 2 bases from V and 3 bases from J; bases unmatched to any gene: 6. This CDR3 has 17 amino acids. Germline CDR1 is LNHDA and CDR2 is SQIVND (reference sequence). The chain's CDR3 is CASSILPSGGLYNEQFF. The CDR3 DNA reads TGTGCCAGTAGTATACTCCCTAGCGGGGGGCTCTACAATGAGCAGTTCTTC.

V and J are TRBV6-6 and TRBJ1-1; 9 bases agree with TRBD1. The V segment lost 4 bases and the J segment 4 bases; nucleotides outside the gene matches: 4. This CDR3 has 14 residues. CDR1 MNHNY and CDR2 SVGAGI come from the germline V gene (reference sequence). This CDR3 is CASSSGQGITEAFF. CDR3 DNA sequence: TGTGCCAGCAGTTCGGGACAGGGAATCACTGAAGCTTTCTTT.

The chain recombines TRBV5-6 with TRBJ1-5; D possibly corresponds to TRBD1 (6 bases). V was shortened by 1 base and J by 3 bases, with 20 bases between the two germline ends. The CDR3 has 18 residues. Germline CDR1 reads SGHDT; CDR2 reads YYEEEE. DNA of the CDR3: TGTGCCAGCAGCTTGCGGGGGCCGACGGCCTGGACCAATCAGCCCCAGCATTTT. Encoded protein: CASSLRGPTAWTNQPQHF.

The chain couples TRBV19 to TRBJ2-1, with D perhaps TRBD1 or TRBD2 (5 bases each). The CDR3 has 17 amino acids. Germline CDR1 and CDR2: LNHDA and SQIVND (reference sequence). V was cut by 6 bases and J by 9 bases, with 27 bases left in between. The DNA of the CDR3 is TGTGCCAGTAGGGATTGGACGGGGAGAGGGGATTCGTCTGAGCAGTTCTTC. Translating it yields CASRDWTGRGDSSEQFF.

The rearrangement uses TRBV5-8 and TRBJ1-2, with D hard to call. V was clipped by 7 bases and J by 2 bases, with 15 bases between them. Germline CDR1 is SGHTS and CDR2 is YDEGEE. The length of the CDR3 is 14 residues. The CDR3 region is CASFRQVLNYGYTF. The CDR3 DNA reads TGTGCCAGCTTTCGGCAGGTACTGAACTATGGCTACACCTTC. The full variable domain, rest sourced from reference TRBV5-8 and TRBJ1-2, is EAGVTQSPTHLIKTRGQQATLRCSPISGHTSVYWYQQALGLGLQFLLWYDEGEERNRGNFPPRFSGRQFPNYSSELNVNALELEDSALYLCASFRQVLNYGYTFGSGTRLTVV.

This chain links TRBV18 with TRBJ1-1, with a tentative D call TRBD1 (5 bases). Trimming removed 2 bases from V and 10 bases from J, with 14 bases in between. There are 13 residues in the CDR3. Germline V gives CDR1 KGHSH, CDR2 LQKENI. CDR3 in amino acids: CASSPGGTDRAFF. As DNA, the CDR3 is TGTGCCAGCTCACCAGGCGGGACGGATCGAGCTTTCTTT.

V usage is TRBV27 and J usage is TRBJ2-3, with TRBD2 identical over 12 bases. V dropped 5 bases and J dropped 3; count of bases not matched to a gene: 9. CDR3 length: 17 amino acids. Per germline, CDR1 MNHEY and CDR2 SMNVEV (reference sequence). CDR3 bases: TGTGCCAGCAGTCCACTAGCGGGGGGTTCGGTAACAGATACGCAGTATTTT. Translating gives CASSPLAGGSVTDTQYF.

The V gene is TRBV6-5, the J gene TRBJ1-4; D not resolved. V was clipped by 2 bases and J by 10 bases, with 17 bases between them. There are 15 residues in the CDR3. Germline V lookup: CDR1 MNHEY, CDR2 SVGAGI. The CDR3 region is CASSYAAGRAAKLFF. The CDR3 nucleotides are TGTGCCAGCAGTTACGCGGCAGGACGGGCTGCAAAACTGTTTTTT.

V is TRBV11-2 and J is TRBJ1-2, with D perhaps TRBD1 (6 bases). In germline, CDR1 is SGHAT, CDR2 FQNNGV. V was cut by 5 bases and J by 4 bases, with 17 bases left in between. CDR3 length: 15 residues. The CDR3 DNA reads as TGTGCCAGCAGCCAATACAGGGACCCCTTCTATGGCTACACCTTC. Its protein product is CASSQYRDPFYGYTF. Using reference TRBV11-2 and TRBJ1-2 for the parts outside the CDR3, the full variable domain is EAGVAQSPRYKIIEKRQSVAFWCNPISGHATLYWYQQILGQGPKLLIQFQNNGVVDDSQLPKDRFSAERLKGVDSTLKIQPAKLEDSAVYLCASSQYRDPFYGYTFGSGTRLTVV.

The chain uses TRBV18 and TRBJ2-5; D is unresolved. The CDR3 is made up of 12 amino acids. V lost 5 bases to trimming and J lost 4 bases, with 8 bases between them. The V gene's germline CDR1 is KGHSH and CDR2 LQKENI. The CDR3, as DNA: TGTGCCAGCTCAAAGGGTGGAGAGACCCAGTACTTC. This translates into CASSKGGETQYF.

This clone was seen a single time. This chain joins TRBV19 and TRBJ1-6; D not resolved. Trimming stripped 2 bases from V and 5 bases from J, with 4 bases between. Germline V lookup: CDR1 LNHDA, CDR2 SQIVND (reference sequence). The CDR3 extends over 13 amino acids. CDR3 DNA: TGTGCCAGTAGTATAACAGATAATTCACCCCTCCACTTT. Amino acid sequence: CASSITDNSPLHF. The full variable domain, its missing parts supplied by reference TRBV19 and TRBJ1-6, is DGGITQSPKYLFRKEGQNVTLSCEQNLNHDAMYWYRQDPGQGLRLIYYSQIVNDFQKGDIAEGYSVSREKKESFPLTVTSAQKNPTAFYLCASSITDNSPLHFGNGTRLTVT.

This clone has only a few counts. The chain links TRBV5-5 to TRBJ1-2, with unresolved D. CDR3 length: 15 residues. The ends were cut back, 0 bases at V and 2 bases at J, with 11 bases in the middle. Germline-derived CDR1 and CDR2 are SGHKS and YYEKEE (reference sequence). The chain's CDR3 is CASSLGPSGNYGYTF. The DNA for the CDR3 is TGTGCCAGCAGCTTGGGCCCTTCAGGAAACTATGGCTACACCTTC.

This chain uses TRBV6-2 or TRBV6-3 with TRBJ1-5; tentatively, D is TRBD1 (5 bases). Germline V gene data show CDR1 as MNHEY and CDR2 as SVGEGT. The CDR3 covers 13 residues. Between the trimmed V and J ends, which lost 4 bases and 2 bases, there was a span of 6 bases. The CDR3 DNA sequence: TGTGCCAGCAGTTTCAGGGGCAATCAGCCCCAGCATTTT. This encodes CASSFRGNQPQHF.

This chain uses TRBV18 with TRBJ1-4; possible D gene TRBD1, 5 bases. This CDR3 has 19 amino acids. V was trimmed by 3 bases and J by 1 base, leaving 21 bases between them. Germline-derived CDR1 and CDR2 are KGHSH and LQKENI. The CDR3 sequence: CASSPGRPGLPGTNEKLFF. The CDR3 bases are TGTGCCAGCTCACCCGGGCGTCCAGGGCTCCCGGGAACTAATGAAAAACTGTTTTTT.

The rearrangement uses TRBV2 and TRBJ2-3, with D perhaps given as TRBD1 or TRBD2 (6 bases each). Trimming took off 3 bases at V and 2 bases at J, with 12 bases between the two ends. Germline V gene data show CDR1 as SNHLY and CDR2 as FYNNEI. The CDR3 spans 15 residues. The CDR3 coding sequence is TGTGCCAGCAGTGAGCGGGGACACCTCACAGATACGCAGTATTTT. This encodes CASSERGHLTDTQYF. The whole variable domain, filled in from reference TRBV2 and TRBJ2-3, reads EPEVTQTPSHQVTQMGQEVILRCVPISNHLYFYWYRQILGQKVEFLVSFYNNEISEKSEIFDDQFSVERPDGSNFTLKIRSTKLEDSAMYFCASSERGHLTDTQYFGPGTRLTVL.